This TCR beta chain comes out of a study of cytomegalovirus exposure and HLA in healthy donors. V was trimmed by 0 bases and J by 0 bases, leaving 6 bases between them. CDR1 is SGDLS, CDR2 YYNGEE, per germline. The CDR3 consists of 14 residues. TCRdb's copy holds only in-frame clones and misses some; the assay was immunoSEQ multiplex PCR. The sample gives tens of thousands of clones, roughly 92% of which show up once; about 1.9% is in the top ten. This sequence was found in a woman aged 18-30 years in good health and CMV-seropositive. Sequencing input: PBMCs. The chain links TRBV9 to TRBJ1-1; D is unresolved. This chain's CDR3 is CASSVGELNTEAFF. Here the CDR3 DNA reads TGTGCCAGCAGCGTAGGGGAGCTGAACACTGAAGCTTTCTTT.